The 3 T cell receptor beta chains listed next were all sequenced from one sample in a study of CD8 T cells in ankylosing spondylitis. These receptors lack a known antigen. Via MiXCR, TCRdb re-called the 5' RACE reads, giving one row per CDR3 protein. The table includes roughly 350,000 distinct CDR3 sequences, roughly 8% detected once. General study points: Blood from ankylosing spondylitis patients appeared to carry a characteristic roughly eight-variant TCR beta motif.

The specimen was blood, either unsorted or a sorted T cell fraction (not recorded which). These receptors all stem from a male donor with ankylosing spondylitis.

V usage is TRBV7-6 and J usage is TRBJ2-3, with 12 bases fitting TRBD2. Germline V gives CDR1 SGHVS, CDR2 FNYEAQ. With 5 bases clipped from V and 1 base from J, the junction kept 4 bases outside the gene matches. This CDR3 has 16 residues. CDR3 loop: CASSARLAGGTDTQYF. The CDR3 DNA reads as TGTGCCAGCAGCGCAAGACTAGCGGGGGGCACAGATACGCAGTATTTT.

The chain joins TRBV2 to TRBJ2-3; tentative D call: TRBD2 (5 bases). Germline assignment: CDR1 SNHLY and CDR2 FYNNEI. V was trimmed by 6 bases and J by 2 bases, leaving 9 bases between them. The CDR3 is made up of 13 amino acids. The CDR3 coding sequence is TGTGCCAGCAGGATTAGCGTCACAGATACGCAGTATTTT. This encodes CASRISVTDTQYF. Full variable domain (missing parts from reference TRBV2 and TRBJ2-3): EPEVTQTPSHQVTQMGQEVILRCVPISNHLYFYWYRQILGQKVEFLVSFYNNEISEKSEIFDDQFSVERPDGSNFTLKIRSTKLEDSAMYFCASRISVTDTQYFGPGTRLTVL.

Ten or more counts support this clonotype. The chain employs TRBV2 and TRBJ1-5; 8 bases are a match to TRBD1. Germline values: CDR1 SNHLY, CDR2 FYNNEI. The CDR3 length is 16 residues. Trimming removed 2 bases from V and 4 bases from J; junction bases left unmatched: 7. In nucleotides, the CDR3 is TGTGCCAGCAGTGAATGGCGCAGGGGGCAAAATCAGCCCCAGCATTTT. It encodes CASSEWRRGQNQPQHF.